One sample yielded the 30 T cell receptor beta chains listed below, sequenced in a study of cytomegalovirus exposure and HLA in healthy donors (TCRdb year 2017). Library preparation used the immunoSEQ multiplex PCR assay. For the multiplex PCR, a mixture combining 60 forward primers for TCR Vbeta segments and 13 reverse primers for TCR Jbeta segments was used. This is the immuneACCESS table as TCRdb keeps it, with only in-frame sequences that have V and J called. A part of the clones is gone; compared with another copy, unresolved V genes explain less than half, and the rest is unexplained. The sample's clone listing holds about 140,000 clones. Of the sample, less than 3% falls within the top ten clones. Sequencing was performed on PBMCs. These TCRs come from a man aged 35-49 years in good health and CMV-seronegative.

V usage is TRBV7-3 and J usage is TRBJ2-3; 14 bases map to TRBD2. V lost 4 bases, J lost 9 bases, and 9 bases stayed unmatched. The CDR3 contains 16 residues. The V gene's germline CDR1 is SGHTA and CDR2 FQGTGA. The CDR3 reads CASSSQTSGGERTQYF. The CDR3 region has the DNA TGTGCCAGCAGCTCCCAGACTAGCGGGGGGGAACGAACGCAGTATTTT.

V usage is TRBV14 and J usage is TRBJ2-5, with TRBD2 matching over 7 bases. This CDR3 has 16 residues. V lost 10 bases, J lost 1 base, and 15 bases stayed unmatched. Looked up from germline, CDR1 is SGHDN and CDR2 is FVKESK. The CDR3 sequence: CATHGRKRGAQETQYF. CDR3 DNA sequence: TGTGCCACCCATGGGAGGAAGCGGGGAGCCCAAGAGACCCAGTACTTC.

This sequence joins TRBV5-1 and TRBJ2-7; TRBD2 aligns across 14 bases. The germline gives CDR1 SGHRS, CDR2 YFSETQ. The CDR3 sequence is 14 residues long. V was clipped by 6 bases and J by 4 bases; unmatched bases: 3. The CDR3 DNA follows: TGCGCCAGCACCGGGACTAGCGGGGGATACGAGCAGTACTTC. It specifies CASTGTSGGYEQYF.

The chain joins TRBV2 to TRBJ2-3, with 15 bases lining up with TRBD2. V was clipped by 7 bases and J by 0 bases; unmatched bases: 5. The CDR3 is 17 residues long. The germline V gene has CDR1 SNHLY and CDR2 FYNNEI. The CDR3 DNA sequence: TGTGCCAGCATCGGGACTAGCGGGGGGCCTAGCACAGATACGCAGTATTTT. Translating it yields CASIGTSGGPSTDTQYF.

V and J are TRBV2 and TRBJ1-1; no clear D gene. V gave up 4 bases and J gave up 0 bases, with 9 bases separating them. CDR3 length: 14 amino acids. Germline values: CDR1 SNHLY, CDR2 FYNNEI. CDR3 sequence: CASSVGRLNTEAFF. The CDR3 bases are TGTGCCAGCAGTGTTGGCAGGTTGAACACTGAAGCTTTCTTT.

The J gene is TRBJ2-2, the V gene TRBV9, with D perhaps matching TRBD2 (6 bases). The CDR3 runs to 17 residues. Trimming took off 0 bases at V and 0 bases at J, with 12 bases between the two ends. CDR1 is SGDLS and CDR2 is YYNGEE in the germline V gene. The CDR3 region is CASSVGIIAANTGELFF. The CDR3 DNA is TGTGCCAGCAGCGTAGGGATAATAGCGGCGAACACCGGGGAGCTGTTTTTT. The complete variable domain, with remaining parts taken from reference TRBV9 and TRBJ2-2, reads DSGVTQTPKHLITATGQRVTLRCSPRSGDLSVYWYQQSLDQGLQFLIQYYNGEERAKGNILERFSAQQFPDLHSELNLSSLELGDSALYFCASSVGIIAANTGELFFGEGSRLTVL.

This rearrangement joins TRBV7-3 to TRBJ2-2, with TRBD1 as a possible D gene (5 bases). Germline assignment: CDR1 SGHTA and CDR2 FQGTGA. This CDR3 is built from 15 residues. V gave up 2 bases and J gave up 3 bases, with 10 bases separating them. The CDR3 is CASSLLGADTGELFF. CDR3 in DNA: TGTGCCAGCAGCTTACTAGGGGCTGACACCGGGGAGCTGTTTTTT.

V gene TRBV7-8 combines with J gene TRBJ1-3, with 9 bases identical to TRBD1. Germline V gene data show CDR1 as SGHVS and CDR2 as FQNEAQ. Germline trimming cut 6 bases from V and 4 bases from J; bases unmatched to any gene: 4. The CDR3 consists of 14 residues. The CDR3 DNA is TGTGCCAGCAGGCCGGGACAGGGAGGAAACACCATATATTTT. Translation gives CASRPGQGGNTIYF. The whole variable domain, filled in from reference TRBV7-8 and TRBJ1-3, reads GAGVSQSPRYKVAKRGQDVALRCDPISGHVSLFWYQQALGQGPEFLTYFQNEAQLDKSGLPSDRFFAERPEGSVSTLKIQRTQQEDSAVYLCASRPGQGGNTIYFGEGSWLTVV.

V and J are TRBV7-2 and TRBJ2-3; 9 bases map to TRBD2. V was pared by 5 bases and J by 10 bases, with 13 bases of the junction left unmatched. The CDR3 sequence is 15 residues long. From germline, CDR1 is SGHTA and CDR2 FQGNSA. CDR3 sequence reads: CASSRSGGTTFSQYF. The CDR3 DNA is TGTGCCAGCAGCCGAAGCGGGGGGACAACCTTTTCGCAGTATTTT.

The rearrangement links TRBV4-2 to TRBJ2-3, with 9 bases identical to TRBD2. This CDR3 is 20 amino acids long. CDR1 LGHNA and CDR2 YNFKEQ come from the germline V gene. V was clipped by 2 bases and J by 4 bases; unmatched bases: 19. DNA of the CDR3: TGTGCCAGCAGCCAAATTTCTGGGCGGGGGGGCCAGTCTCCGGCAGATACGCAGTATTTT. Its protein product is CASSQISGRGGQSPADTQYF.

In regard to this clone: Within the sample, other DNA sequences also encode this same CDR3. This chain connects TRBV5-1 to TRBJ2-1, with D perhaps TRBD2 (6 bases). Germline V gene sequence: CDR1 SGHRS, CDR2 YFSETQ. V lost 0 bases to trimming and J lost 2 bases, with 9 bases between them. This CDR3 spans 15 amino acids. DNA of the CDR3: TGCGCCAGCAGCTTGGAAACGGGGGCCTACAATGAGCAGTTCTTC. Translation gives CASSLETGAYNEQFF.

The genes are TRBV4-3 and TRBJ1-1; D gene uncertain. The CDR3 totals 15 residues. Trimming cost V 1 base and J 1 base, with 10 bases left between them. Germline lookup yields CDR1 LGHNA and CDR2 YSLEER. CDR3 sequence: CASSQVGLGNTEAFF. Written as DNA, the CDR3 is TGCGCCAGCAGCCAAGTTGGACTAGGGAACACTGAAGCTTTCTTT.

The genes are TRBV7-9 and TRBJ2-1, with 10 bases lining up with TRBD1. After removal of 3 bases from V and 6 bases from J, the junction contained 5 bases not matched to a gene. The CDR3 consists of 15 residues. Germline V CDR1 and CDR2: SEHNR, FQNEAQ (reference sequence). The CDR3 here is CASSFPGQGINEQFF. As DNA, the CDR3 is TGTGCCAGCAGCTTCCCGGGACAGGGGATCAATGAGCAGTTCTTC.

The V gene is TRBV10-3, the J gene TRBJ2-1; weak D call: TRBD2 (7 bases). With 2 bases removed from V and 7 bases from J, the gap between germline ends came to 18 bases. This CDR3 is built from 16 residues. Germline V CDR1 and CDR2: ENHRY, SYGVKD. The CDR3 nucleotides are TGTGCCATCAGTGAGGAGGGGGGGCCGATTGTAAATGAGCAGTTCTTC. It is translated as CAISEEGGPIVNEQFF.

About this clone itself: Other DNA sequences in the same sample also yield this CDR3. This chain joins TRBV6-1 and TRBJ2-2; 8 nucleotides align to TRBD1. This CDR3 has 15 amino acids. Germline V gene sequence: CDR1 MNHNS, CDR2 SASEGT. Trimming removed 7 bases from V and 4 bases from J; junction bases left unmatched: 8. The CDR3 DNA reads as TGTGCCAGCAACCCAGCAACAGGGGGCACCGGGGAGCTGTTTTTT. Its protein product is CASNPATGGTGELFF.

The gene calls are TRBV7-7 and TRBJ2-1; D remains ambiguous. Trimming left V 1 base short and J 3 bases short, with 7 bases between. CDR1 SSHAT and CDR2 FNYEAQ come from the germline V gene (reference sequence). This CDR3 contains 14 residues. CDR3 nucleotide sequence: TGTGCCAGCAGCTTAGGCAGTTACTACAATGAGCAGTTCTTC. Protein product: CASSLGSYYNEQFF.

The chain employs TRBV4-3 and TRBJ2-1; no reliable D call. The CDR3 is 15 residues long. Germline V CDR1 and CDR2: LGHNA, YSLEER. The V gene lost 0 bases and the J gene lost 0 bases, with 6 bases spanning the gap. The CDR3: CASSQDRSSYNEQFF. The CDR3 DNA reads TGCGCCAGCAGCCAAGACCGGAGCTCCTACAATGAGCAGTTCTTC.

V gene TRBV5-4 combines with J gene TRBJ2-5; the D is unclear. CDR1 and CDR2 from the germline V gene are SGHNT and YYREEE (reference sequence). The V gene lost 4 bases and the J gene lost 6 bases, with 19 bases spanning the gap. The CDR3 extends over 15 amino acids. This CDR3 reads CASSPGGIIVKTQYF. The DNA for the CDR3 is TGTGCCAGCAGCCCTGGCGGCATTATCGTAAAGACCCAGTACTTC.

V gene TRBV5-1 combines with J gene TRBJ2-1; D is perhaps TRBD2 (5 bases). CDR3 length: 13 amino acids. The V and J ends lost 4 bases and 8 bases respectively, with 13 bases between them. Looked up from germline, CDR1 is SGHRS and CDR2 is YFSETQ. DNA of the CDR3: TGCGCCAGCAGCCCGGACGGGGAGTATGAGCAGTTCTTC. It codes for CASSPDGEYEQFF.

The chain employs TRBV19 and TRBJ2-3, with TRBD2 identical over 8 bases. This CDR3 spans 14 amino acids. J was trimmed by 3 bases and V by 7 bases; bases with no gene match: 6. The V gene's germline CDR1 is LNHDA and CDR2 SQIVND (reference sequence). In nucleotides, the CDR3 is TGTGCCAGTAATCGGGGGGGGCGGACAGATACGCAGTATTTT. Translation gives CASNRGGRTDTQYF.

The rearrangement uses TRBV7-2 and TRBJ1-4; no reliable D call. This CDR3 has 12 residues. V lost 5 bases and J 8 bases, leaving 9 bases between the germline ends. Germline V gene data show CDR1 as SGHTA and CDR2 as FQGNSA. In nucleotides, the CDR3 is TGTGCCAGCAGCCTCAGTATGGAAAAACTGTTTTTT. Translating it yields CASSLSMEKLFF.

Points on this clone: The junction differs from germline at one of its ends, possibly a read error. The chain combines TRBV27 with TRBJ2-1; 10 bases match TRBD2. CDR1 and CDR2 (germline): MNHEY, SMNVEV (reference sequence). The CDR3 has 16 residues. CDR3 protein: CASSLFSGGSLNEQFF. DNA of the CDR3: TGTGCCAGCAGCTTATTTAGCGGGGGGTCCCTAAATGAGCAGTTCTTC.

In DNA, the CDR3 is TGTGCCAGCAGCCCCGCGGGGGGGAGCAATCAGCCCCAGCATTTT. Its translation is CASSPAGGSNQPQHF. This chain joins TRBV6-5 and TRBJ1-5, with D perhaps TRBD1 (5 bases). There are 15 residues in the CDR3. The V gene's germline CDR1 is MNHEY and CDR2 SVGAGI. Trimming pared 6 bases from V and 1 base from J, leaving 13 bases between.

The chain joins TRBV5-1 to TRBJ2-7; 8 positions agree with TRBD2. The CDR3 covers 15 residues. Germline CDR1 and CDR2: SGHRS and YFSETQ. V shed 0 bases, J shed 0 bases, and the junction held 2 bases outside the gene matches. In DNA form, the CDR3 reads TGCGCCAGCAGCTTGGAACTAGCGGACTCCTACGAGCAGTACTTC. Translating it yields CASSLELADSYEQYF.

This rearrangement joins TRBV18 to TRBJ1-2, with 8 bases lining up with TRBD1. J was trimmed by 8 bases and V by 2 bases; bases with no gene match: 7. From germline, CDR1 is KGHSH and CDR2 LQKENI. The length of the CDR3 is 14 residues. The CDR3: CASSPTGTGMGYTF. The CDR3 nucleotides read TGTGCCAGCTCACCAACCGGGACAGGCATGGGCTACACCTTC.

The rearrangement links TRBV19 to TRBJ2-3, with D possibly matching TRBD2 (6 bases). The germline gives CDR1 LNHDA, CDR2 SQIVND (reference sequence). The CDR3 loop spans 15 amino acids. The V end was cut by 0 bases, the J end by 3 bases, with 10 bases between. The CDR3 DNA is TGTGCCAGTAGTATAGAGAGCGGGCGGACAGATACGCAGTATTTT. It yields the protein CASSIESGRTDTQYF.

The chain uses TRBV5-1 and TRBJ1-5, with D unresolved. CDR1 is SGHRS, CDR2 YFSETQ, per germline. The CDR3 totals 15 residues. V was pared by 0 bases and J by 4 bases, with 11 bases between. The CDR3 nucleotides are TGCGCCAGCAGCTTGGGCGGCCGGCCAAATCAGCCCCAGCATTTT. Its translation is CASSLGGRPNQPQHF.

This chain joins TRBV4-1 and TRBJ1-5; D gene unclear. Germline CDR1 and CDR2: MGHRA and YSYEKL. The V end lost 4 bases, the J end lost 3 bases, and 7 bases lay between the germline ends. This CDR3 comprises 13 residues. The CDR3 loop is CASSLRVNQPQHF. In DNA form, the CDR3 reads TGCGCCAGCAGCCTCCGGGTCAATCAGCCCCAGCATTTT.

The V gene is TRBV7-2, the J gene TRBJ1-2, with D hard to call. CDR3 length equals 14 residues. V was trimmed by 1 base and J by 1 base, leaving 7 bases between them. Germline CDR1 is SGHTA and CDR2 is FQGNSA. CDR3 DNA: TGTGCCAGCAGCTTAGTGCGGCATAACTATGGCTACACCTTC. Its protein is CASSLVRHNYGYTF.

The chain uses TRBV6-1 and TRBJ1-5, with TRBD1 as a possible D gene (6 bases). Trimming removed 5 bases from V and 4 bases from J, with 9 bases in between. The V gene's germline CDR1 is MNHNS and CDR2 SASEGT. The CDR3 is 13 amino acids. The CDR3 sequence is CASSSDRNQPQHF. Here the CDR3 DNA reads TGTGCCAGCAGTAGCGACAGGAATCAGCCCCAGCATTTT.